Listed below are T cell receptor beta chains from one sample, sequenced in a study of cytomegalovirus exposure and HLA in healthy donors. Data came from immunoSEQ multiplex PCR; TCRdb stores just in-frame clones and leaves some out. Among over 150,000 clones listed, approximately 78% were seen once. The sequenced sample consisted of PBMCs. The receptor set was obtained from a male donor in good health and CMV-seropositive. The CDR3 runs from the conserved cysteine through the conserved F or W. The D gene is left open where the match is weak. The size entry is marked missing in some rows and otherwise reads once, few, many or a size class.

j_gene	abundance	d_gene	v_gene	CDR3nt	CDR3aa
TRBJ1-1	-	TRBD1	TRBV11-3	TGTGCCAGCAGCCCGGGACAGGGGAACACTGAAGCTTTCTTT	CASSPGQGNTEAFF
TRBJ1-1	-	-	TRBV9	TGTGCCAGCAGCGTAGGTGACACTTACACTGAAGCTTTCTTT	CASSVGDTYTEAFF
TRBJ2-1	-	TRBD2	TRBV7-2	TGTGCCAGCAGCTTGGTAGCGGGAGGGTCCAATGAGCAGTTCTTC	CASSLVAGGSNEQFF
TRBJ1-2	-	TRBD1	TRBV7-8	TGTGCCAGCAGCTTAGGAGATACAGGGGACTCTGGCTACACCTTC	CASSLGDTGDSGYTF
TRBJ2-3	-	TRBD2	TRBV7-9	TGTGCCAGCAGCCGCCGGGAGGGCGGGGGAACAGATACGCAGTATTTT	CASSRREGGGTDTQYF
TRBJ1-1	-	-	TRBV5-4	TGTGCCAGCAGACCACAGGGAATTGTTAACCCTGAAGCTTTCTTT	CASRPQGIVNPEAFF
TRBJ1-2	-	-	TRBV13	TGTGCCAGCAGCTCCCCGGGAGCCTATGGCTACACCTTC	CASSSPGAYGYTF
TRBJ2-7	-	-	TRBV7-9	TGTGCCAGCAGCTTAGAATTAGGAGGGAGCGAGCAGTACTTC	CASSLELGGSEQYF
TRBJ1-5	once	-	TRBV30	TGTGCCTGGAACCTCGAGGGACTTCCGAATCAGCCCCAGCATTTT	CAWNLEGLPNQPQHF
TRBJ1-2	-	-	TRBV6-5	TGTGCCAGCAGTTACTCGCGGGGTCCCTATGGCTACACCTTC	CASSYSRGPYGYTF
TRBJ2-1	-	TRBD2	TRBV11-3	TGTGCCAGCAGCCCCGTCGGGGGGAGGCAGTTCTTC	CASSPVGGRQFF
TRBJ2-5	-	TRBD2	TRBV9	TGTGCCAGCAGCGTAGCGACTAGCGGAAGCCAAGAGACCCAGTACTTC	CASSVATSGSQETQYF
TRBJ1-5	-	-	TRBV28	TGTGCCAGCAGTGGGGGAGGGAGCAATCAGCCCCAGCATTTT	CASSGGGSNQPQHF
TRBJ1-1	-	-	TRBV11-2	TGTGCCAGCAGCGGTTTCGACAGGTACAATCCAAACACTGAAGCTTTCTTT	CASSGFDRYNPNTEAFF